The clone carrying this T cell receptor (beta chain) was observed a handful of times. This specimen comes from a study of molecular identifiers for immune sequencing clone quantification. The overall study: In replicates, RNA from approximately 20,000 or 100,000 naive CD8 cells was divided five ways and four parts were sequenced.

Germline lookup yields CDR1 SGHRS and CDR2 YFSETQ. V was clipped by 4 bases and J by 1 base; unmatched bases: 10. The CDR3 totals 18 residues. Previously described methods with listed TCR primers produced the bulk TCR libraries. TCRdb called the PCR reads again in MiXCR, with one record for every CDR3 protein. This sample carries about 330,000 distinct CDR3 sequences, roughly 24% of them seen once, and the ten largest clones take 0.65% to 0.95%. The specimen sequenced was naive CD8+ T cells from blood, with Jurkat cell RNA spiked in. The subset denotes: FACS-sorted CD8+CD4-CCR7+CD45RA+ naive T cells. The gene calls are TRBV5-1 and TRBJ2-1; 11 bases agree with TRBD2. The receptor comes from a human donor in good health. Some libraries in this study had Jurkat cell RNA spiked in. This CDR3 is CASSPVAGGLGSYNEQFF. DNA of the CDR3: TGCGCCAGCAGCCCCGTAGCGGGGGGGTTAGGGTCCTACAATGAGCAGTTCTTC. Variable domain in full (rest from reference TRBV5-1 and TRBJ2-1): KAGVTQTPRYLIKTRGQQVTLSCSPISGHRSVSWYQQTPGQGLQFLFEYFSETQRNKGNFPGRFSGRQFSNSRSEMNVSTLELGDSALYLCASSPVAGGLGSYNEQFFGPGTRLTVL.